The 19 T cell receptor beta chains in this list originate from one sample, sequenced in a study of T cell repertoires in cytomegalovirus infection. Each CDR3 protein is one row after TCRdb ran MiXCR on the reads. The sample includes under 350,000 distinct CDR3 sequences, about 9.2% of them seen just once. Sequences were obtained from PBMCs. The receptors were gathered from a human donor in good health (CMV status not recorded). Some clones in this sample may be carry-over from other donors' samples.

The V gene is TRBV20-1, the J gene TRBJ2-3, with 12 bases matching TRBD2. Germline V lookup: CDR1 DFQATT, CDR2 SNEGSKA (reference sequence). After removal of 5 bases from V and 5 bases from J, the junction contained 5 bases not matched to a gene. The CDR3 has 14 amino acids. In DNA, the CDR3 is TGCAGTGCTGGGACTAGCGGGTTTGGAGATACGCAGTATTTT. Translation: CSAGTSGFGDTQYF.

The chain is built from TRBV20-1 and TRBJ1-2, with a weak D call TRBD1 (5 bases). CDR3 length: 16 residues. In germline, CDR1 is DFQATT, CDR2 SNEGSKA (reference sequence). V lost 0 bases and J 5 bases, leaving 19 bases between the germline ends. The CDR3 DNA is TGCAGTGCTAGAGATCTGGTGAAACAGGATTTTTATGGCTACACCTTC. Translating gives CSARDLVKQDFYGYTF.

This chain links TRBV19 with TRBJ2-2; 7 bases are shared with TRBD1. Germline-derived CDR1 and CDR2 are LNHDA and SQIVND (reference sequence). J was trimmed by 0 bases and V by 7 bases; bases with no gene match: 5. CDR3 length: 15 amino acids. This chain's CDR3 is CASTEGTANTGELFF. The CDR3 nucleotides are TGTGCCAGTACCGAAGGGACAGCGAACACCGGGGAGCTGTTTTTT.

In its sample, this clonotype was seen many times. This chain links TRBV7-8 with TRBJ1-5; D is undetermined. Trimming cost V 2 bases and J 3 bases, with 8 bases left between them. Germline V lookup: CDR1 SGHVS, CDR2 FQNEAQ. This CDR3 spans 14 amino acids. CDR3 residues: CASSLIRFNQPQHF. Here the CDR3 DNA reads TGTGCCAGCAGCTTAATTCGCTTCAATCAGCCCCAGCATTTT.

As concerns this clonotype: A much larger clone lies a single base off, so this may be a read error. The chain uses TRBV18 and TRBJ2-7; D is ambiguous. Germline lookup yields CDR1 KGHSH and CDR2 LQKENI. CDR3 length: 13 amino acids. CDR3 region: CASTPDGVYEQYF. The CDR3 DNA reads TGTGCCAGCACACCTGACGGCGTCTACGAGCAGTACTTC.

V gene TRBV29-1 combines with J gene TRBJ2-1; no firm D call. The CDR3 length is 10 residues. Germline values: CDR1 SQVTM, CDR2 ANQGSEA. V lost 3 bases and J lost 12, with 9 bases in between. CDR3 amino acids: CSVEFLGQFF. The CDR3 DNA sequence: TGCAGCGTTGAGTTTTTGGGGCAGTTCTTC.

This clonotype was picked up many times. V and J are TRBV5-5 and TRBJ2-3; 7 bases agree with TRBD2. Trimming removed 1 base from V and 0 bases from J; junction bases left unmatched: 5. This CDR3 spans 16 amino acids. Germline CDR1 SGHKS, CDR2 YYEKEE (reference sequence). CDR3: CASSLPQGGSTDTQYF. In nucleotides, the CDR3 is TGTGCCAGCAGCTTGCCCCAGGGAGGGAGCACAGATACGCAGTATTTT.

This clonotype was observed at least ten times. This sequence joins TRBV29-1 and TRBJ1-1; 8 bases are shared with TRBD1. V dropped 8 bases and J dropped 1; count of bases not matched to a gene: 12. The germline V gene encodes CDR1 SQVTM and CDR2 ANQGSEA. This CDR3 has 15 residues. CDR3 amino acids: CSTSGGLFRNTEAFF. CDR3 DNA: TGCAGCACCTCAGGGGGCCTCTTTAGGAACACTGAAGCTTTCTTT.

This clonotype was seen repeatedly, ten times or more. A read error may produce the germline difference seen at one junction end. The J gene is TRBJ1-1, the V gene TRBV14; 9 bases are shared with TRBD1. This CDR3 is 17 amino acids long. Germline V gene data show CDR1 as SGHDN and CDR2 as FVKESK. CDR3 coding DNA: TGTGCCAGCAGCCACCAGACAGGGGGTTTGAGGAACGCTGAAGCTTTCTTT. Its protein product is CASSHQTGGLRNAEAFF.

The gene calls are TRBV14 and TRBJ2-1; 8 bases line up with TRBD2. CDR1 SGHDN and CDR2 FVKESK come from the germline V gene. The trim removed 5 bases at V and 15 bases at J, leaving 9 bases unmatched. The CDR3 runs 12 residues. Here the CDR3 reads CASSETGTSLFF. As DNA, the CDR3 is TGTGCCAGCAGCGAAACCGGGACTAGTCTGTTCTTC.

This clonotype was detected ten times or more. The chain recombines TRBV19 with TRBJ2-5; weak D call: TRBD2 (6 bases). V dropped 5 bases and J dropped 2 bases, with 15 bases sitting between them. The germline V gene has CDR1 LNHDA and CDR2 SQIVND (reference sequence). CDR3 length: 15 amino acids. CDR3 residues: CASSLGGTPQETQYF. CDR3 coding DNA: TGTGCCAGTAGTTTGGGGGGTACCCCACAAGAGACCCAGTACTTC.

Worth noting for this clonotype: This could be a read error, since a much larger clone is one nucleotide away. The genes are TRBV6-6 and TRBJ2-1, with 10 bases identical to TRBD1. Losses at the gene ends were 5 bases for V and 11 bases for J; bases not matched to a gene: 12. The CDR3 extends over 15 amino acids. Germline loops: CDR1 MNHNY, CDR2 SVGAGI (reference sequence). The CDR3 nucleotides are TGTGCCAGCAGTGGGCGGACAGGGGGTACAGGTAAGCAGTTCTTC. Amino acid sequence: CASSGRTGGTGKQFF.

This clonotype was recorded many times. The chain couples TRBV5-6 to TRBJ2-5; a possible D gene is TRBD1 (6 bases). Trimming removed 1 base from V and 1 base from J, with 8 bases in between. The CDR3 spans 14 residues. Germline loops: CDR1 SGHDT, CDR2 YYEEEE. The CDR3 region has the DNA TGTGCCAGCAGCTTGCCAGGGGCCCAAGAGACCCAGTACTTC. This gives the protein CASSLPGAQETQYF.

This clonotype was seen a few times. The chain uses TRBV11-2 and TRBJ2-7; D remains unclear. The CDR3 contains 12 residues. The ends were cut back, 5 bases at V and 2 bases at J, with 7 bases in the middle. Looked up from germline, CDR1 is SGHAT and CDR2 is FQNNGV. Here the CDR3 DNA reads TGTGCCAGCAGCCCGGATCCCTACGAGCAGTACTTC. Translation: CASSPDPYEQYF.

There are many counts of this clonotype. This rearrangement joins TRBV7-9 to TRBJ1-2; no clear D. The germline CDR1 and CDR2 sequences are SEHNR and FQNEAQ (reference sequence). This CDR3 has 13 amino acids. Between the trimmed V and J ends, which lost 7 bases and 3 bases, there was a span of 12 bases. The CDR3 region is CASTLGFDYGYTF. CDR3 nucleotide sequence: TGTGCCAGCACCTTGGGTTTTGACTATGGCTACACCTTC.

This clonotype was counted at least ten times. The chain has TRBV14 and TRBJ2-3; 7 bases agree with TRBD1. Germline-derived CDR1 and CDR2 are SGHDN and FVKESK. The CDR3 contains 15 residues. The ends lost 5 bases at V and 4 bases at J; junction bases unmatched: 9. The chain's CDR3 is CASSSTTGVPDTQYF. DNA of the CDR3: TGTGCCAGCAGCTCCACTACAGGGGTGCCAGATACGCAGTATTTT. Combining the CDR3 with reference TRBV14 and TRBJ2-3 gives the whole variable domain EAGVTQFPSHSVIEKGQTVTLRCDPISGHDNLYWYRRVMGKEIKFLLHFVKESKQDESGMPNNRFLAERTGGTYSTLKVQPAELEDSGVYFCASSSTTGVPDTQYFGPGTRLTVL.

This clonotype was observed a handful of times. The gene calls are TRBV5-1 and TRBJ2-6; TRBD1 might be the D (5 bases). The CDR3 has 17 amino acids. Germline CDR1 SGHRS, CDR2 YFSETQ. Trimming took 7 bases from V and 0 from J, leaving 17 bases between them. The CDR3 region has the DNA TGCGCCAGCGCATCAGGGCCTTTACCCTCTGGGGCCAACGTCCTGACTTTC. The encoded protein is CASASGPLPSGANVLTF.

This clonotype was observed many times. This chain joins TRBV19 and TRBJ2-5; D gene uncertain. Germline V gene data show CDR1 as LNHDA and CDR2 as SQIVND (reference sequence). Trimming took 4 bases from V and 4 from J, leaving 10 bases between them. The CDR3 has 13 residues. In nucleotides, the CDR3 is TGTGCCAGTAGTAACCCCCCTCGAGAGACCCAGTACTTC. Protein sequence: CASSNPPRETQYF.

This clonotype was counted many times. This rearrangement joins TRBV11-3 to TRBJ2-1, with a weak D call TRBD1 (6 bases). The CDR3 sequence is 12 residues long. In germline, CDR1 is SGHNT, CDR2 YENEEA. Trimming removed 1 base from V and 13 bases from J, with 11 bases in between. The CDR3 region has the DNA TGTGCCAGCAGCTTAGGAATGGGGGCCCAGTTCTTC. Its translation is CASSLGMGAQFF.